The present T cell receptor (beta chain) was sequenced within a study of cytomegalovirus exposure and HLA in healthy donors. Overall study results and limits: Clonal expansion, a later analysis showed, was greater in HLA-associated TCR beta chains than in equally common others.

It was with 60 Vbeta and 13 Jbeta primers that the PCR ran. Method: immunoSEQ multiplex PCR; TCRdb's copy keeps in-frame clones and lacks some. Its listing shows 130,000 to 150,000 clones. About this clone itself: What it recognizes is unknown.

This CDR3 spans 17 amino acids. Germline CDR1 and CDR2: SGHNT and YENEEA. J was trimmed by 0 bases and V by 5 bases; bases with no gene match: 8. This receptor was taken from a man in his forties in good health and CMV-seronegative. The sequencing sample was made of PBMCs. This chain uses TRBV11-3 with TRBJ1-3; TRBD1 matches 9 bases. The CDR3 DNA is TGTGCCAGCAGCCCTGGGGACAGGGCTTACTCTGGAAACACCATATATTTT. Protein sequence: CASSPGDRAYSGNTIYF.